The next 24 T cell receptor beta chains were all read from a single sample in a study of blood T cell repertoires in COVID-19. The assay was immunoSEQ multiplex PCR, and TCRdb's table has in-frame clones only and misses some. The repertoire has more than 450,000 clones, around 87% of them found once; the top ten carry 0.7%. Sample: PBMCs or T cells enriched from blood (not recorded which). The receptors were gathered from a woman between 18 and 30 years old who had recovered from COVID-19.

The J gene is TRBJ1-5, the V gene TRBV18, with D unresolved. Per the germline V gene, CDR1 is KGHSH and CDR2 is LQKENI. Between the trimmed V and J ends, which lost 5 bases and 7 bases, there was a span of 12 bases. This CDR3 is built from 13 residues. CDR3 nucleotides: TGTGCCAGCTCAGGAGGATTGGGGCAGCCCCAGCATTTT. Translation gives CASSGGLGQPQHF.

This clone was counted once. The V call is TRBV10-3, the J call TRBJ1-2, with 7 bases lining up with TRBD1. This CDR3 contains 14 residues. Germline V gene sequence: CDR1 ENHRY, CDR2 SYGVKD. V trimming: 6 bases; J trimming: 7 bases; junction bases outside the gene matches: 11. The CDR3 sequence is CAISTDRAGGGYTF. CDR3 in DNA: TGTGCCATCAGCACAGACAGGGCCGGAGGTGGCTACACCTTC.

This clone was seen more than once but under ten times. The J gene is TRBJ1-5, the V gene TRBV6-2 or TRBV6-3, with 9 nucleotides matching TRBD1. V trimming: 7 bases; J trimming: 7 bases; junction bases outside the gene matches: 11. Germline V gives CDR1 MNHEY, CDR2 SVGEGT. The CDR3 has 15 amino acids. The CDR3 nucleotides are TGTGCCAGCAACCCACAGGGGGCTCTTGGACAGCCCCAGCATTTT. The encoded protein is CASNPQGALGQPQHF.

The genes are TRBV7-9 and TRBJ1-2, with unresolved D. This CDR3 comprises 13 residues. The germline CDR1 and CDR2 sequences are SEHNR and FQNEAQ (reference sequence). With 5 bases removed from V and 0 bases from J, the gap between germline ends came to 7 bases. The CDR3 reads CASSLSANYGYTF. DNA of the CDR3: TGTGCCAGCAGCCTCAGTGCTAACTATGGCTACACCTTC.

J is TRBJ2-3 and V is TRBV5-1; TRBD2 agrees at 7 bases. The V segment lost 4 bases and the J segment 2 bases; nucleotides outside the gene matches: 16. Germline V gene lookup returns CDR1 SGHRS and CDR2 YFSETQ. The CDR3 is 18 amino acids. The CDR3 loop is CASSGILASGGYTDTQYF. The CDR3 bases are TGCGCCAGCAGCGGAATCCTAGCTAGCGGCGGATACACAGATACGCAGTATTTT.

CDR3 DNA sequence: TGTGCCAGTAGTATCACAGGGGGCGTAGATACGCAGTATTTT. It codes for CASSITGGVDTQYF. V gene TRBV19 combines with J gene TRBJ2-3, with TRBD1 matching over 9 bases. From germline, CDR1 is LNHDA and CDR2 SQIVND (reference sequence). The CDR3 spans 14 residues. V dropped 3 bases and J dropped 5; count of bases not matched to a gene: 3.

V gene TRBV7-2 combines with J gene TRBJ2-5, with 8 bases aligning to TRBD1. Trimming at V came to 5 bases and at J to 9 bases, leaving 17 bases not matched to a gene. The CDR3 runs to 16 residues. Germline V gene sequence: CDR1 SGHTA, CDR2 FQGNSA. CDR3 sequence reads: CASSPSHGQGGFPQYF. DNA for the CDR3: TGTGCCAGCAGCCCCTCTCACGGACAGGGCGGTTTTCCCCAGTACTTC.

This clone was observed a handful of times. The genes are TRBV5-8 and TRBJ1-2; 7 nucleotides agree with TRBD1. The V segment lost 4 bases and the J segment 0 bases; nucleotides outside the gene matches: 3. This CDR3 contains 14 residues. Per the germline V gene, CDR1 is SGHTS and CDR2 is YDEGEE. The CDR3 sequence: CASSLGQSNYGYTF. CDR3 coding DNA: TGTGCCAGCAGCCTGGGACAGTCTAACTATGGCTACACCTTC.

This chain links TRBV11-2 with TRBJ1-2; TRBD1 agrees at 7 bases. The CDR3 sequence is 14 residues long. Germline V gene lookup returns CDR1 SGHAT and CDR2 FQNNGV. V trimming: 5 bases; J trimming: 2 bases; junction bases outside the gene matches: 5. The CDR3 spells CASSTMTGNYGYTF. The CDR3 DNA is TGTGCCAGCAGCACAATGACAGGGAACTATGGCTACACCTTC. The full variable domain, its missing parts supplied by reference TRBV11-2 and TRBJ1-2, is EAGVAQSPRYKIIEKRQSVAFWCNPISGHATLYWYQQILGQGPKLLIQFQNNGVVDDSQLPKDRFSAERLKGVDSTLKIQPAKLEDSAVYLCASSTMTGNYGYTFGSGTRLTVV.

The chain is built from TRBV5-5 and TRBJ1-1; perhaps TRBD1 as D (5 bases). The CDR3 is 14 amino acids. Trimming took 3 bases from V and 8 from J, leaving 17 bases between them. Germline V CDR1 and CDR2: SGHKS, YYEKEE (reference sequence). The CDR3 sequence: CASSSYPGGREAFF. The DNA of the CDR3 is TGTGCCAGCAGCTCCTACCCCGGGGGAAGGGAAGCTTTCTTT.

This sequence joins TRBV18 and TRBJ1-6, with D hard to call. CDR1 KGHSH and CDR2 LQKENI come from the germline V gene. This CDR3 has 13 residues. V was clipped by 8 bases and J by 10 bases, with 15 bases between them. This chain's CDR3 is CASRGIGRSPLHF. The CDR3 nucleotides read TGTGCCAGCCGAGGTATTGGCCGGTCACCCCTCCACTTT.

The CDR3 region is CASSPSARGEKLFF. CDR3 DNA: TGTGCCAGCAGCCCATCAGCTAGGGGGGAAAAACTGTTTTTT. The chain couples TRBV5-4 to TRBJ1-4; D possibly corresponds to TRBD1 (6 bases). The CDR3 runs to 14 residues. Looked up from germline, CDR1 is SGHNT and CDR2 is YYREEE (reference sequence). The V end lost 4 bases, the J end lost 8 bases, and 15 bases lay between the germline ends.

The chain carries TRBV5-1 and TRBJ1-1; no firm D call. The V gene's germline CDR1 is SGHRS and CDR2 YFSETQ. The CDR3 contains 14 residues. Deletions cut 3 bases from V and 4 bases from J, with 13 bases between. The CDR3 protein is CASSSGGTPTEAFF. The DNA of the CDR3 is TGCGCCAGCAGCTCTGGAGGCACCCCCACTGAAGCTTTCTTT. The entire variable domain, with the rest obtained from reference TRBV5-1 and TRBJ1-1, is as follows: KAGVTQTPRYLIKTRGQQVTLSCSPISGHRSVSWYQQTPGQGLQFLFEYFSETQRNKGNFPGRFSGRQFSNSRSEMNVSTLELGDSALYLCASSSGGTPTEAFFGQGTRLTVV.

The rearrangement uses TRBV12-5 and TRBJ1-1; weak D call: TRBD1 (5 bases). Germline V CDR1 and CDR2: LGHNT, FRNRAP. Trimming pared 11 bases from V and 7 bases from J, leaving 23 bases between. This CDR3 is 14 amino acids long. The CDR3 bases are TGTGCTGGGGCCTCTCTCAGTCGATACGTTGAAGCTTTCTTT. It specifies CAGASLSRYVEAFF.

The rearrangement links TRBV19 to TRBJ1-5, with 8 bases aligning to TRBD1. J lost 5 bases, V lost 7 bases, and 19 bases had no gene match. The CDR3 is made up of 18 amino acids. Germline V gene sequence: CDR1 LNHDA, CDR2 SQIVND (reference sequence). This chain's CDR3 is CASTTSPSQGAVYQPQHF. In DNA form, the CDR3 reads TGTGCCAGTACTACCAGTCCTTCGCAGGGGGCCGTATATCAGCCCCAGCATTTT.

V is TRBV7-9 and J is TRBJ1-5; TRBD1 agrees at 7 bases. From germline, CDR1 is SEHNR and CDR2 FQNEAQ (reference sequence). The CDR3 is 14 amino acids. V was clipped by 6 bases and J by 5 bases; unmatched bases: 7. Here the CDR3 reads CASSPTGFDQPQHF. The CDR3 DNA follows: TGTGCCAGCAGTCCGACAGGGTTCGATCAGCCCCAGCATTTT.

The chain links TRBV7-2 to TRBJ2-5; 9 bases agree with TRBD2. Germline-derived CDR1 and CDR2 are SGHTA and FQGNSA. The V segment lost 1 base and the J segment 4 bases; nucleotides outside the gene matches: 7. The CDR3 runs 16 residues. This CDR3 is CASSLGFAGGPETQYF. CDR3 nucleotide sequence: TGTGCCAGCAGCTTAGGCTTTGCGGGGGGGCCAGAGACCCAGTACTTC.

CDR3 coding DNA: TGTGCCAGCAGTATAGGACAGGGTCCCAATCAGCCCCAGCATTTT. Translating it yields CASSIGQGPNQPQHF. This chain links TRBV6-6 with TRBJ1-5, with 8 positions matching TRBD1. CDR3 length: 15 amino acids. CDR1 is MNHNY and CDR2 is SVGAGI in the germline V gene (reference sequence). J gave up 3 bases and V 5 bases, and 6 bases lay outside the gene matches.

The chain couples TRBV7-8 to TRBJ2-3; D is possibly TRBD1 (5 bases). CDR3 length equals 16 residues. The ends were cut back, 4 bases at V and 2 bases at J, with 16 bases in the middle. Germline loops: CDR1 SGHVS, CDR2 FQNEAQ. CDR3 protein: CASSSIEPGFTDTQYF. The CDR3 DNA is TGTGCCAGCAGCTCAATTGAACCAGGGTTCACAGATACGCAGTATTTT.

The rearrangement links TRBV11-2 to TRBJ2-1, with 7 bases lining up with TRBD1. The junction had 10 bases not matched to a gene; V was cut back by 2 bases and J by 0 bases. The CDR3 is 18 amino acids. In germline, CDR1 is SGHAT, CDR2 FQNNGV. CDR3 loop: CASSLRNGQDSSYNEQFF. The CDR3 DNA sequence: TGTGCCAGCAGCTTACGCAACGGACAGGACAGCTCCTACAATGAGCAGTTCTTC.

The chain couples TRBV6-4 to TRBJ2-1; the match to TRBD2 covers 11 bases. Germline V gene sequence: CDR1 MRHNA, CDR2 SNTAGT. J was trimmed by 9 bases and V by 11 bases; bases with no gene match: 15. CDR3 length equals 15 residues. The CDR3 loop is CAHRIAGGRASEQFF. CDR3 sequence (DNA): TGTGCCCACCGTATAGCGGGGGGGCGGGCTAGTGAGCAGTTCTTC.

CDR3 DNA sequence: TGCGCCAGCAGCTTGCAGGGCCCCACCTACGAGCAGTACTTC. It yields the protein CASSLQGPTYEQYF. This chain joins TRBV5-1 and TRBJ2-7; maybe TRBD1 (5 bases). Germline lookup yields CDR1 SGHRS and CDR2 YFSETQ. The CDR3 has 14 residues. Trimming took off 1 base at V and 2 bases at J, with 10 bases between the two ends.

This sequence joins TRBV5-1 and TRBJ2-2; TRBD1 might be the D (5 bases). CDR3 length: 15 residues. CDR1 is SGHRS and CDR2 is YFSETQ in the germline V gene. Trimming took 1 base from V and 6 from J, leaving 13 bases between them. Here the CDR3 reads CASSLIRESSGELFF. Here the CDR3 DNA reads TGCGCCAGCAGCTTGATCAGGGAAAGTTCCGGGGAGCTGTTTTTT. Looking up the rest from reference TRBV5-1 and TRBJ2-2 gives the full variable domain: KAGVTQTPRYLIKTRGQQVTLSCSPISGHRSVSWYQQTPGQGLQFLFEYFSETQRNKGNFPGRFSGRQFSNSRSEMNVSTLELGDSALYLCASSLIRESSGELFFGEGSRLTVL.

The rearrangement uses TRBV7-9 and TRBJ1-1; 7 positions agree with TRBD1. The J segment lost 5 bases and the V segment lost 5 bases, leaving 11 bases of the junction unmatched. The CDR3 consists of 15 residues. Germline V CDR1 and CDR2: SEHNR, FQNEAQ (reference sequence). CDR3 nucleotides: TGTGCCAGCAGCCCCGGACAGGCTGGGGGAACTGAAGCTTTCTTT. It is translated as CASSPGQAGGTEAFF.